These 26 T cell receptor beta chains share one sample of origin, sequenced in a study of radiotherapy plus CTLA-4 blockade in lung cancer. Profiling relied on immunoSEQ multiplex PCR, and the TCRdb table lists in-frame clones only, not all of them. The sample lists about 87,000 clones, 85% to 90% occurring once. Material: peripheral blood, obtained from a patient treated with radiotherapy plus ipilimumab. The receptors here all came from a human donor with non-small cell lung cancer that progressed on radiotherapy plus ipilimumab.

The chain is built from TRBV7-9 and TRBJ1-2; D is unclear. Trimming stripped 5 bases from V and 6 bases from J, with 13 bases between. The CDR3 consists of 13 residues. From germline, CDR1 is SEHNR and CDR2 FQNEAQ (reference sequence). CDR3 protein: CASSPAPSHGYTF. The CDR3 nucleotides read TGTGCCAGCAGCCCCGCTCCTAGTCATGGCTACACCTTC.

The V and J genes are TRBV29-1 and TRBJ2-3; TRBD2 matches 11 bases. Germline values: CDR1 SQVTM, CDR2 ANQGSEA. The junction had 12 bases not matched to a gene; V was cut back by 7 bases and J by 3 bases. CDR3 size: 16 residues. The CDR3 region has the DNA TGCAGCGCGTCCCGATCTAGCGGGGGGAAGACAGATACGCAGTATTTT. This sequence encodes CSASRSSGGKTDTQYF.

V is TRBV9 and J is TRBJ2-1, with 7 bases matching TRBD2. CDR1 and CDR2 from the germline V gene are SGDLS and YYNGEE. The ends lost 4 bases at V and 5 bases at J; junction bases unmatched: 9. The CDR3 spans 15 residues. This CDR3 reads CASSPRPSGDNEQFF. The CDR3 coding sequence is TGTGCCAGCAGCCCCCGGCCTAGCGGTGACAATGAGCAGTTCTTC.

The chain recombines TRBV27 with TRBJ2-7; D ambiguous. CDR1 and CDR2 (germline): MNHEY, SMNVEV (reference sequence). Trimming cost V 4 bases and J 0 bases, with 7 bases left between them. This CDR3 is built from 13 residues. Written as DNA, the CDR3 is TGTGCCAGCAGTTCCCTAAGCTCCTACGAGCAGTACTTC. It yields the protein CASSSLSSYEQYF.

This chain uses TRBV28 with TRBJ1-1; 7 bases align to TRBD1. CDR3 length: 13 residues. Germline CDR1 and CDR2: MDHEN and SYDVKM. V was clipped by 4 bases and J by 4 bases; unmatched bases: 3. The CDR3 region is CASSSPGGTEAFF. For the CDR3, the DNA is TGTGCCAGCAGTTCGCCAGGGGGCACTGAAGCTTTCTTT.

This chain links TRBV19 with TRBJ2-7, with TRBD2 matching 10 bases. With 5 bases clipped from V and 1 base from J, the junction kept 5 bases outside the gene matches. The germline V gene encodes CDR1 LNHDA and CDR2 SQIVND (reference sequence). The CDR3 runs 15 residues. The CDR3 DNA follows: TGTGCCAGTAGTCGAGGACTAGCGGTATCCTACGAGCAGTACTTC. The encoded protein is CASSRGLAVSYEQYF.

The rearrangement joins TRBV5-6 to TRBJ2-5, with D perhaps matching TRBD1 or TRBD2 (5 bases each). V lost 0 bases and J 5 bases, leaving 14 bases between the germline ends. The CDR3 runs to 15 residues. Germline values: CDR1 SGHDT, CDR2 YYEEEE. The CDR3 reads CASSLAGAASETQYF. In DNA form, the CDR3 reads TGTGCCAGCAGCTTGGCCGGGGCCGCCAGCGAGACCCAGTACTTC.

The CDR3 loop reads CASSPGTGGYTF. In DNA, the CDR3 is TGTGCCAGCAGCCCAGGGACAGGAGGCTACACCTTC. The rearrangement links TRBV7-8 to TRBJ1-2; 8 bases map to TRBD1. CDR1 and CDR2 from the germline V gene are SGHVS and FQNEAQ. The length of the CDR3 is 12 residues. After removal of 5 bases from V and 8 bases from J, the junction contained 4 bases not matched to a gene.

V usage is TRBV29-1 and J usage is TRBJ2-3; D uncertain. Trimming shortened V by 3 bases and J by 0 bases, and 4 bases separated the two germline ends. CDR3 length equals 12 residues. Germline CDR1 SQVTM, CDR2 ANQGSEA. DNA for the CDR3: TGCAGCGTTGACACTAGCACAGATACGCAGTATTTT. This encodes CSVDTSTDTQYF.

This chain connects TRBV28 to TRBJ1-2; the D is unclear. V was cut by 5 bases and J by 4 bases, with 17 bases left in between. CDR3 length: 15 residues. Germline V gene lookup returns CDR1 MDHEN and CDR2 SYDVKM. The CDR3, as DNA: TGTGCCAGCAGTCTAACCCCTGGCGGAACCTATGGCTACACCTTC. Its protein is CASSLTPGGTYGYTF.

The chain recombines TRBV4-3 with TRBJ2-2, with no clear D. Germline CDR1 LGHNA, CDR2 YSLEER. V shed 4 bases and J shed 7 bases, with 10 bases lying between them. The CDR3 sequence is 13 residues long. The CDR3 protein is CASSPDINGELFF. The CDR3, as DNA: TGCGCCAGCAGCCCCGACATAAACGGGGAGCTGTTTTTT.

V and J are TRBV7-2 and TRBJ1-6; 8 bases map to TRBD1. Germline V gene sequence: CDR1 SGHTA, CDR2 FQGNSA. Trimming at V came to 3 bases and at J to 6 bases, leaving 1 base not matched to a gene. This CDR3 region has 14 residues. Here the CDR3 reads CASSFGQGNSPLHF. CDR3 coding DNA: TGTGCCAGCAGCTTCGGACAGGGTAATTCACCCCTCCACTTT.

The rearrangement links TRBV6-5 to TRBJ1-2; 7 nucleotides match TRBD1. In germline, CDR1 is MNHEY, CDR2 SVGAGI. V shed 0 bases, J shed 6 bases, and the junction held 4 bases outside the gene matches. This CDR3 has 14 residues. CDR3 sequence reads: CASSYSEGANGYTF. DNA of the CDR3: TGTGCCAGCAGTTACTCAGAGGGGGCGAATGGCTACACCTTC.

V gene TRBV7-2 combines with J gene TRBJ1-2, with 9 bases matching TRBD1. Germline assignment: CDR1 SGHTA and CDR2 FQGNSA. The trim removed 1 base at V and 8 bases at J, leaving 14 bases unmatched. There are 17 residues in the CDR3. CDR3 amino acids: CASSLGTGTGKRRGYTF. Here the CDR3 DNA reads TGTGCCAGCAGCTTAGGGACGGGGACAGGGAAAAGGAGAGGCTACACCTTC.

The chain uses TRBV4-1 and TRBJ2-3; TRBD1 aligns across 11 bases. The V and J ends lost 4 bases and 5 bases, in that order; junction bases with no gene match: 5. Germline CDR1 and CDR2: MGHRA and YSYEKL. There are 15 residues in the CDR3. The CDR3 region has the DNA TGCGCCAGCAGCCTAGGGACAGGGGGACAAGATACGCAGTATTTT. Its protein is CASSLGTGGQDTQYF.

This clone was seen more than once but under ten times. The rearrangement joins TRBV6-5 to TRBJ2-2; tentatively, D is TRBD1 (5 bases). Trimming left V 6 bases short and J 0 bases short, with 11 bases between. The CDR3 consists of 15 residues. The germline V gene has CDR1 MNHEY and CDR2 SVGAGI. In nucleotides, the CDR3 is TGTGCCAGCAGGACAGAAATTTCGAACACCGGGGAGCTGTTTTTT. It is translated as CASRTEISNTGELFF.

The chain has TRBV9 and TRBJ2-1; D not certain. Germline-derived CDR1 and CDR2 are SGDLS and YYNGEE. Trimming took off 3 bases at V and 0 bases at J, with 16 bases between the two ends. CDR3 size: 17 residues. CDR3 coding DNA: TGTGCCAGCAGCGCCCTCGGGTTAGTCGTCTCCTACAATGAGCAGTTCTTC. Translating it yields CASSALGLVVSYNEQFF.

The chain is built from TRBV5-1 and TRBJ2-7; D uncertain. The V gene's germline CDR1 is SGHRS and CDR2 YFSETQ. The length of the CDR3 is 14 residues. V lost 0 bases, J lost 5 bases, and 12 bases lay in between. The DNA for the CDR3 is TGCGCCAGCAGCTTGGGGCCTAGTTCCCACGAGCAGTACTTC. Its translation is CASSLGPSSHEQYF.

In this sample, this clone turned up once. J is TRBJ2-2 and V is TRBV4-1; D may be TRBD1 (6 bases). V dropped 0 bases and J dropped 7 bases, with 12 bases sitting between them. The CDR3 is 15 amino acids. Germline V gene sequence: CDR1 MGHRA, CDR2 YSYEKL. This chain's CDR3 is CASSQEGAWGGELFF. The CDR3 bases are TGCGCCAGCAGCCAAGAGGGGGCCTGGGGCGGGGAGCTGTTTTTT.

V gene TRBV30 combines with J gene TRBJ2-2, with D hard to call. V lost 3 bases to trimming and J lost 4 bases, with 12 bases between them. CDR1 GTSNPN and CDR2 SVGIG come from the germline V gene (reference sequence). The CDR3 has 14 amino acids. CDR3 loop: CAWSANVFTGELFF. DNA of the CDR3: TGTGCCTGGAGCGCCAACGTCTTCACCGGGGAGCTGTTTTTT.

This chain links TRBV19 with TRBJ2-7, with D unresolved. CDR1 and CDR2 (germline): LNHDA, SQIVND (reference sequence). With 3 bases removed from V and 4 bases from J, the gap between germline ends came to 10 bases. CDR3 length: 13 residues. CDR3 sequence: CASSIPGSYEQYF. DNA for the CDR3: TGTGCCAGTAGTATCCCGGGCAGTTACGAGCAGTACTTC.

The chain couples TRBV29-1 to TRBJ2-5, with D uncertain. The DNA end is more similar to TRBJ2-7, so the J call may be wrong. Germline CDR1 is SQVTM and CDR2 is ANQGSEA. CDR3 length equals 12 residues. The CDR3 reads CSVSYSSYEQYF. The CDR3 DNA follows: TGCAGCGTTTCTTATAGCTCCTACGAGCAGTACTTC.

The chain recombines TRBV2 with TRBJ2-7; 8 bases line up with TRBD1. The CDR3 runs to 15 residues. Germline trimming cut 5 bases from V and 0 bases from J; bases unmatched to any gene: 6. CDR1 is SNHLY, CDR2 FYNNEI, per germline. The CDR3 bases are TGTGCCAGCAGTACCCAGGGGGCCAGCTCCTACGAGCAGTACTTC. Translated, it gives CASSTQGASSYEQYF. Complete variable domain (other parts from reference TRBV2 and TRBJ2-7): EPEVTQTPSHQVTQMGQEVILRCVPISNHLYFYWYRQILGQKVEFLVSFYNNEISEKSEIFDDQFSVERPDGSNFTLKIRSTKLEDSAMYFCASSTQGASSYEQYFGPGTRLTVT.

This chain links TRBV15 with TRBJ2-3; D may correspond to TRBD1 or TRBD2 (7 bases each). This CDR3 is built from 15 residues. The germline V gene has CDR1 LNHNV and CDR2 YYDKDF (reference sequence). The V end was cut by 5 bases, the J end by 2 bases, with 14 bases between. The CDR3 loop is CATSPGGDPTDTQYF. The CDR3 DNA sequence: TGTGCCACCAGCCCAGGGGGGGACCCCACAGATACGCAGTATTTT.

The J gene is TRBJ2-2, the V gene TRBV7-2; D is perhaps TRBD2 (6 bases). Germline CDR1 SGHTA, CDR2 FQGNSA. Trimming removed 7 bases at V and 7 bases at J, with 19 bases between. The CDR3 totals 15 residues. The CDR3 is CASTTGTSRNGELFF. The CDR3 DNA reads TGTGCCAGCACCACCGGGACTTCCCGAAACGGGGAGCTGTTTTTT.

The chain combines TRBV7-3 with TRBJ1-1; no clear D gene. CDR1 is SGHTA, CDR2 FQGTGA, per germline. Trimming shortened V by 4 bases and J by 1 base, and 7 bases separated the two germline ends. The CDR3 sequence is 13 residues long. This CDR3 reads CASSYGSNTEAFF. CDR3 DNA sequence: TGTGCCAGCAGCTACGGATCGAACACTGAAGCTTTCTTT. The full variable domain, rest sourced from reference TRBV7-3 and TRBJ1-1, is GAGVSQTPSNKVTEKGKYVELRCDPISGHTALYWYRQSLGQGPEFLIYFQGTGAADDSGLPNDRFFAVRPEGSVSTLKIQRTERGDSAVYLCASSYGSNTEAFFGQGTRLTVV.